This T cell receptor beta chain came from a study of cytomegalovirus exposure and HLA in healthy donors. The V gene's germline CDR1 is SNHLY and CDR2 FYNNEI. CDR3 size: 15 residues. The ends lost 4 bases at V and 0 bases at J; junction bases unmatched: 1. The PCR was carried out with 60 Vbeta primers and 13 Jbeta primers. The repertoire was sequenced with immunoSEQ multiplex PCR; TCRdb's copy has only in-frame clones and lacks some. Here the sample spans about 120,000 clones, approximately 17% being singletons. This chain links TRBV2 with TRBJ1-5, with 9 bases lining up with TRBD1. The receptor was derived from a female donor in good health and CMV-seropositive. Sequencing was performed on PBMCs. CDR3 sequence reads: CASSGDRVSNQPQHF. CDR3 nucleotides: TGTGCCAGCAGTGGGGACAGGGTTAGCAATCAGCCCCAGCATTTT.